This TCR beta chain was identified in a study of PD-1 blockade in classical Hodgkin lymphoma (dated by TCRdb to between 2020 and 2021). For context, the study as a whole: Nivolumab dosing was 3 mg/kg intravenously every 2 weeks, continuing until either disease progression or unacceptable toxicity. The study used TCR beta sequencing and CyTOF to define a peripheral blood immune signature of response to PD-1 blockade in classical Hodgkin lymphoma.

A note on this clone: Its antigen remains unidentified. Base qualities are not recorded, but no much larger clone differs from it by a single base.

Genomic DNA was extracted with the Qiagen DNeasy kit from unsorted PBMCs and from negatively selected CD4+ and CD8+ fractions. TCR beta CDR3 regions were subjected to amplification by immunoSEQ multiplex PCR with primers that anneal to V and J segments. Amplification bias was minimized using a synthetic immune receptor repertoire, and residual bias was removed computationally after sequencing. Processing in the source paper ran as follows. Custom Python scripts were used to quantify repertoire diversity as the Shannon entropy index. Unsorted, CD4+ and CD8+ repertoires were analyzed separately, except for combined analyses in which CD4+ and CD8+ sequences were merged in silico. Clonal expansion was defined as a frequency increase of at least 2-fold after treatment compared with C1D1, and clones undetected at baseline were assigned a pseudocount of 0.5. Singleton clones were defined as clones with 0 or 1 copy at C1D1, and non-singleton clones were defined as clones with 2 or more copies. Clones expanded in unsorted samples were annotated as CD4+, CD8+ or unknown by matching protein sequences in sorted samples from the same patient. Wilcoxon tests on paired samples were used to test changes in diversity from C1D1 to C4D1. The table was pulled from immuneACCESS by TCRdb, which kept in-frame rearrangements only. Such tables lose some clones; where checked, under half of the loss comes from unresolved V genes, and the rest has no known cause. D and trimming come from the DNA, and the V and J calls and clone size come from that table. Across this sample there are 7,000 to 8,500 clones, with roughly 85% seen only once. The ten most abundant clones make up 25% to 35% of the sample.

A distance of 7 bases separates the germline ends of V and J, which lose 1 base and 8 bases respectively. Spanning cysteine to phenylalanine, the CDR3 consists of 11 amino acids. This entry keeps only the CDR3 DNA: 33 bases, framed from base 1. For CDR1 and CDR2, the germline V gene (reference sequence) lists DFQATT and SNEGSKA. In the paper's terms, the time point label means: cycle 4 day 1 (C4D1), after around six weeks of nivolumab. Every trial patient had relapsed following autologous stem cell transplantation, and prior brentuximab vedotin exposure was what differed among cohorts A, B and C. The trial cohort was composed of 55 to 65 patients with relapsed/refractory classical Hodgkin lymphoma, for whom complete response, partial response or progressive disease was recorded as best overall response. Single-agent nivolumab was administered to trial patients in the multi-cohort phase II CheckMate 205 trial. An independent review committee assessed best overall response by applying the 2007 International Working Group response criteria. PBMCs from the trial were collected at three points: immediately before nivolumab initiation (C1D1), and during therapy at cycle 2 day 1 and cycle 4 day 1. Peripheral blood was collected in 8 mL Vacutainer Cell Preparation Tubes, from which PBMCs were isolated by centrifugation and then cryopreserved.

On the study overall, not on this receptor specifically: A significant rise by C4D1 was seen in CD4+ but not CD8+ TCR diversity (p=0.0027 vs p=0.16), with the rise being most apparent in complete responders (p=0.02). Diversity was lower in patients who began nivolumab less than 1 year after ASCT, so these patients were left out of later analyses to avoid confounding by immune reconstitution. The study was limited to a single clinical trial cohort, and causes of repertoire differences, possibly disease activity or prior therapy, remained undefined. Among trial patients, those achieving complete response had baseline diversity similar to that of newly diagnosed patients, while diversity was significantly lower in partial responders and progressors. Newly diagnosed patients were reported to have lower baseline TCR diversity than healthy donors, and relapsed/refractory patients were reported to have lower baseline TCR diversity still.

This chain joins TRBV20-1 to TRBJ2-3; the D gene remains uncertain. Specimen: peripheral blood mononuclear cells (PBMCs), collected before the fourth cycle of nivolumab. The source is a human donor with classical Hodgkin lymphoma. For the CDR3, the sequence is CSARALGTQYF. The DNA is as follows: TGCAGTGCTAGAGCCCTTGGTACGCAGTATTTT.